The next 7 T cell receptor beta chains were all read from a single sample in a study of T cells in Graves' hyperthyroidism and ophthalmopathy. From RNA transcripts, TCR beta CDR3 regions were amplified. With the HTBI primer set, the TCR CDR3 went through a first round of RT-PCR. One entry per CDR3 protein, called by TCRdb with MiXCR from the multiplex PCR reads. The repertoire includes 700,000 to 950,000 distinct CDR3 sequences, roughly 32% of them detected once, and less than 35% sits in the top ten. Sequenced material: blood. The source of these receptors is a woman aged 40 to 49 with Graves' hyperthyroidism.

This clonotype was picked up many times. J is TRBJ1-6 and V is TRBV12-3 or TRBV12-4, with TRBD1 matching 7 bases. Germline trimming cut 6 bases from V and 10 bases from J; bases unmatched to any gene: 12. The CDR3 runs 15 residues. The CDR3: CASRLQTGIRSPLHF. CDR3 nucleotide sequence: TGTGCCAGCAGGCTACAGACAGGGATACGGTCACCCCTCCACTTT.

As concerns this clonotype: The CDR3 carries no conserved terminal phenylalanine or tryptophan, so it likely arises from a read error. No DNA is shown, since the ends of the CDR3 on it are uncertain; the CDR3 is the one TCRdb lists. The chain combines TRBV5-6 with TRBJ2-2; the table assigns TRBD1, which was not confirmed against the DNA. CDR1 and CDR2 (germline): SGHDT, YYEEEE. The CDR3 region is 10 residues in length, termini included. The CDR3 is CASSSKTGGD.

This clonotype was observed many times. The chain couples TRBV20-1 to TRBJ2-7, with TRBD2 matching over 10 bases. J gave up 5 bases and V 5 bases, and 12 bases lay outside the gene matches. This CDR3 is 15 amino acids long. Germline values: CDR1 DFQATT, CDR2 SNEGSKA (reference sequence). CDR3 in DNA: TGCAGTGCTTACGACCAGCGGGGGGGGGCCAACGAGCAGTACTTC. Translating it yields CSAYDQRGGANEQYF.

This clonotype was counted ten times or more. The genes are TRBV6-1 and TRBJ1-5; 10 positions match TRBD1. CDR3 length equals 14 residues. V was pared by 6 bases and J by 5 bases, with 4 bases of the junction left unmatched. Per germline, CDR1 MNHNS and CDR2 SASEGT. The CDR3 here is CASRRTGGYQPQHF. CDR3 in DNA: TGTGCCAGCAGACGGACAGGGGGATATCAGCCCCAGCATTTT.

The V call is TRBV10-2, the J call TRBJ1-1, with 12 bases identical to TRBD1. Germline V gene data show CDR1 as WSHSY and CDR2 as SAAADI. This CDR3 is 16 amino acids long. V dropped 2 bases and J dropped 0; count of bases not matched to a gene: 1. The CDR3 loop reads CASSEGDRGLNTEAFF. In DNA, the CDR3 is TGCGCCAGCAGTGAGGGGGACAGGGGGCTGAACACTGAAGCTTTCTTT.

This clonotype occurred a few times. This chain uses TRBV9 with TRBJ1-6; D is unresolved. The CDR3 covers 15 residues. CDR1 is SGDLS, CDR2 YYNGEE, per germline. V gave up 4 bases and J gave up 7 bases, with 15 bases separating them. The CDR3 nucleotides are TGTGCCAGCAGCCAAGATGTCGGGCAGAATTCACCCCTCCACTTT. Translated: CASSQDVGQNSPLHF. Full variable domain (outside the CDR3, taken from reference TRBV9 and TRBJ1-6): DSGVTQTPKHLITATGQRVTLRCSPRSGDLSVYWYQQSLDQGLQFLIQYYNGEERAKGNILERFSAQQFPDLHSELNLSSLELGDSALYFCASSQDVGQNSPLHFGNGTRLTVT.

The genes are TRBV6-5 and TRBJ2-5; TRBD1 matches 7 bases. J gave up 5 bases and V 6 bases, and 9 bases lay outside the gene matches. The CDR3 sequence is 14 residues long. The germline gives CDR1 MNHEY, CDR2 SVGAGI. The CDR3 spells CASRSRQGVETQYF. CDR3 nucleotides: TGTGCCAGCAGGTCCCGACAGGGTGTTGAGACCCAGTACTTC.